These 31 T cell receptor beta chains originate from one sample sequenced in a study of T cells in Graves' hyperthyroidism and ophthalmopathy. Regions amplified from RNA transcripts were the TCR beta CDR3 regions. With the HTBI primer set, the TCR CDR3 went through a first round of RT-PCR. One entry per CDR3 protein results from TCRdb running MiXCR on the multiplex PCR reads. Of about 600,000 distinct CDR3 sequences listed, 12% to 15% are singletons. The sample was blood. The receptors were sampled from a young woman with Graves' ophthalmopathy.

To note about this clonotype: A much larger clone differs by one base, so this may be a read error. The chain couples TRBV12-3 or TRBV12-4 to TRBJ1-1; 10 bases map to TRBD1. This CDR3 region has 18 residues. J gave up 2 bases and V 4 bases, and 13 bases lay outside the gene matches. CDR3 DNA: TGTGCCAGCAGTTATGACAGGGGGCTTCAGTCGCACAACACTGAAGCTTTCTTT. Translation gives CASSYDRGLQSHNTEAFF.

This clonotype has ten or more counts. The chain uses TRBV7-2 and TRBJ2-7; D not resolved. Trimming removed 1 base from V and 2 bases from J, with 6 bases in between. The length of the CDR3 is 13 residues. The germline gives CDR1 SGHTA, CDR2 FQGNSA. CDR3 in DNA: TGTGCCAGCAGCTTAGTTGGGACCTACGAGCAGTACTTC. Residues: CASSLVGTYEQYF.

This clonotype was seen ten or more times. The chain employs TRBV11-1 and TRBJ2-5, with D possibly matching TRBD1 (6 bases). Trimming cost V 8 bases and J 2 bases, with 18 bases left between them. CDR3 size: 15 residues. Germline CDR1 and CDR2: SGHAT and FQDESV (reference sequence). The CDR3 DNA is TGTGCCAGCTCACACTCGGACAGACCACAAGAGACCCAGTACTTC. Its protein product is CASSHSDRPQETQYF.

This clonotype was seen at least ten times. The V call is TRBV20-1, the J call TRBJ2-7, with 9 bases matching TRBD2. Germline CDR1 reads DFQATT; CDR2 reads SNEGSKA (reference sequence). This CDR3 is built from 15 residues. Germline trimming cut 6 bases from V and 4 bases from J; bases unmatched to any gene: 13. CDR3 DNA: TGCAGTGCCGCCCGCCTAACCCTAGCGGGATACGAGCAGTACTTC. Its translation is CSAARLTLAGYEQYF.

The chain joins TRBV7-9 to TRBJ2-1, with 11 bases matching TRBD2. Trimming removed 4 bases from V and 15 bases from J; junction bases left unmatched: 14. Germline V gives CDR1 SEHNR, CDR2 FQNEAQ (reference sequence). The CDR3 spans 15 residues. The CDR3 bases are TGTGCCAGCAGCTCCAGCCTCGGGGGTACTAGCGGGAGGTTCTTC. Translated, it gives CASSSSLGGTSGRFF.

The chain carries TRBV3-1 and TRBJ2-4; 10 nucleotides match TRBD2. V shed 4 bases and J 0 bases; nucleotides not matched to a gene: 9. Germline V gene lookup returns CDR1 LGHDT and CDR2 YNNKEL (reference sequence). This CDR3 contains 18 residues. The CDR3 region has the DNA TGTGCCAGCAGCCCAAGCCTAGCGGGAGCTACAGCCAAAAACATTCAGTACTTC. This encodes CASSPSLAGATAKNIQYF. The whole variable domain, filled in from reference TRBV3-1 and TRBJ2-4, reads DTAVSQTPKYLVTQMGNDKSIKCEQNLGHDTMYWYKQDSKKFLKIMFSYNNKELIINETVPNRFSPKSPDKAHLNLHINSLELGDSAVYFCASSPSLAGATAKNIQYFGAGTRLSVL.

This clonotype was seen more than once but under ten times. The chain uses TRBV15 and TRBJ1-4; D unclear. The CDR3 totals 16 residues. CDR1 LNHNV and CDR2 YYDKDF come from the germline V gene (reference sequence). The V end lost 3 bases, the J end lost 0 bases, and 11 bases lay between the germline ends. CDR3 loop: CATSRVGEATNEKLFF. CDR3 DNA sequence: TGTGCCACCAGCAGGGTCGGGGAAGCAACTAATGAAAAACTGTTTTTT.

The sample holds many counts of this clonotype. The gene calls are TRBV5-5 and TRBJ2-2, with D possibly matching TRBD1 (5 bases). There are 14 residues in the CDR3. V was trimmed by 3 bases and J by 5 bases, leaving 11 bases between them. Looked up from germline, CDR1 is SGHKS and CDR2 is YYEKEE (reference sequence). The CDR3 DNA is TGTGCCAGCAGCTGGACATCGCCTACCGGGGAGCTGTTTTTT. It translates to CASSWTSPTGELFF.

This clonotype occurred many times. The chain couples TRBV2 to TRBJ1-2; D might be TRBD1 (6 bases). Germline CDR1 and CDR2: SNHLY and FYNNEI. The CDR3 loop spans 12 amino acids. The V and J ends lost 2 bases and 8 bases respectively, with 9 bases between them. DNA of the CDR3: TGTGCCAGCAGTGAATTAGGGGGGGGCTACACCTTC. Protein product: CASSELGGGYTF. Filled out from reference TRBV2 and TRBJ1-2, the complete variable domain reads EPEVTQTPSHQVTQMGQEVILRCVPISNHLYFYWYRQILGQKVEFLVSFYNNEISEKSEIFDDQFSVERPDGSNFTLKIRSTKLEDSAMYFCASSELGGGYTFGSGTRLTVV.

Note on this clonotype: A much larger clone differs by one base, so this may be a read error. This sequence joins TRBV24-1 and TRBJ1-2, with 7 positions matching TRBD1. The CDR3 spans 14 residues. J lost 6 bases, V lost 4 bases, and 7 bases had no gene match. Germline-derived CDR1 and CDR2 are KGHDR and SFDVKD. CDR3 in amino acids: CATSDQTGNHGYTF. The DNA of the CDR3 is TGTGCCACCAGTGACCAGACAGGGAACCATGGCTACACCTTC.

This clonotype was observed many times. Written as DNA, the CDR3 is TGTGCCAGCAGCCTGGACAGGGTTGAACACGAGCAGTACTTC. Amino acid sequence: CASSLDRVEHEQYF. The chain uses TRBV5-6 and TRBJ2-7; TRBD1 matches 8 bases. CDR3 length: 14 amino acids. With 4 bases clipped from V and 5 bases from J, the junction kept 8 bases outside the gene matches. CDR1 and CDR2 (germline): SGHDT, YYEEEE.

CDR3 sequence reads: CASSEAWGVEFF. For the CDR3, the DNA is TGTGCCAGCAGTGAAGCGTGGGGGGTTGAGTTCTTC. This chain joins TRBV2 and TRBJ2-1; possible D gene TRBD2, 6 bases. The V end lost 0 bases, the J end lost 14 bases, and 11 bases lay between the germline ends. CDR3 length equals 12 residues. The germline CDR1 and CDR2 sequences are SNHLY and FYNNEI. The entire variable domain, with the rest obtained from reference TRBV2 and TRBJ2-1, is as follows: EPEVTQTPSHQVTQMGQEVILRCVPISNHLYFYWYRQILGQKVEFLVSFYNNEISEKSEIFDDQFSVERPDGSNFTLKIRSTKLEDSAMYFCASSEAWGVEFFGPGTRLTVL.

There are many counts of this clonotype. One junction end does not reproduce the germline sequence, and a read error may be involved. The chain is built from TRBV12-3 or TRBV12-4 and TRBJ2-5; D is unclear. The CDR3 contains 11 residues. CDR3 sequence (DNA): TGTGCCAGCAGCTTAGGAGAGACCCAGTACTTC. This gives the protein CASSLGETQYF.

This clonotype was detected ten times or more. This chain joins TRBV13 and TRBJ1-4; TRBD1 agrees at 10 bases. The V segment lost 6 bases and the J segment 6 bases; nucleotides outside the gene matches: 10. The germline V gene encodes CDR1 PRHDT and CDR2 FYEKMQ (reference sequence). The length of the CDR3 is 16 residues. The CDR3 spells CASSPTPGQGDEKLFF. CDR3 coding DNA: TGTGCCAGCAGTCCGACACCCGGACAGGGGGATGAAAAACTGTTTTTT.

This clonotype was seen a few times. The chain links TRBV29-1 to TRBJ2-2; 11 bases are a match to TRBD1. This CDR3 is 15 amino acids long. Germline CDR1 SQVTM, CDR2 ANQGSEA. Trimming at V came to 6 bases and at J to 1 base, leaving 4 bases not matched to a gene. CDR3 DNA: TGCAGCGTCGATGGGACAGGGGGGAACACCGGGGAGCTGTTTTTT. It encodes CSVDGTGGNTGELFF.

The sample holds a few counts of this clonotype. The V call is TRBV20-1, the J call TRBJ2-5; D is uncertain. The CDR3 totals 15 residues. The V gene lost 3 bases and the J gene lost 4 bases, with 18 bases spanning the gap. The germline gives CDR1 DFQATT, CDR2 SNEGSKA (reference sequence). CDR3 region: CSASRAGSVIETQYF. CDR3 DNA sequence: TGCAGTGCTAGTAGGGCCGGGTCAGTTATAGAGACCCAGTACTTC.

This clonotype has a count of ten or more. The V and J genes are TRBV19 and TRBJ2-1, with D perhaps TRBD1 (7 bases). There are 14 residues in the CDR3. Germline CDR1 is LNHDA and CDR2 is SQIVND (reference sequence). V gave up 5 bases and J gave up 9 bases, with 17 bases separating them. In nucleotides, the CDR3 is TGTGCCAGTAGTCTAAGGGACAGAGCGGGTGAGCAGTTCTTC. It specifies CASSLRDRAGEQFF.

This clonotype was seen repeatedly, ten times or more. This sequence joins TRBV7-3 and TRBJ2-3, with 8 bases fitting TRBD2. CDR1 is SGHTA and CDR2 is FQGTGA in the germline V gene. J lost 0 bases, V lost 5 bases, and 10 bases had no gene match. The CDR3 covers 17 residues. Written as DNA, the CDR3 is TGTGCCAGCAGCCAAGGCCCAACTAGCGGAAGCACAGATACGCAGTATTTT. Protein product: CASSQGPTSGSTDTQYF.

This clonotype was seen only a few times. A junction end diverges from the germline sequence, so it may reflect a read error. The genes are TRBV5-1 and TRBJ1-1; 7 bases line up with TRBD1. The germline CDR1 and CDR2 sequences are SGHRS and YFSETQ. The CDR3 runs 15 residues. The CDR3 region has the DNA TGCGCCAGCACCCGAGCCGACAGGGTTGACACTGGAGCTTTCTTT. Translating it yields CASTRADRVDTGAFF.

This clonotype has ten or more counts. This chain joins TRBV29-1 and TRBJ2-7; 9 bases line up with TRBD1. There are 13 residues in the CDR3. Germline V gene sequence: CDR1 SQVTM, CDR2 ANQGSEA. V was clipped by 0 bases and J by 6 bases; unmatched bases: 3. The CDR3 region has the DNA TGCAGCGTTGAAGATCGGACAGGGGCCGAGCAGTACTTC. Protein sequence: CSVEDRTGAEQYF.

This clonotype has at least ten counts. This chain connects TRBV2 to TRBJ1-2, with 9 bases identical to TRBD1. The CDR3 sequence is 14 residues long. Per the germline V gene, CDR1 is SNHLY and CDR2 is FYNNEI. V dropped 2 bases and J dropped 7; count of bases not matched to a gene: 5. The CDR3, as DNA: TGTGCCAGCAGTGAATGGGACAGGGTACGTGGCTACACCTTC. It yields the protein CASSEWDRVRGYTF. The complete variable domain, with remaining parts taken from reference TRBV2 and TRBJ1-2, reads EPEVTQTPSHQVTQMGQEVILRCVPISNHLYFYWYRQILGQKVEFLVSFYNNEISEKSEIFDDQFSVERPDGSNFTLKIRSTKLEDSAMYFCASSEWDRVRGYTFGSGTRLTVV.

This rearrangement joins TRBV5-4 to TRBJ2-1; 8 bases match TRBD1. This CDR3 contains 13 residues. CDR1 and CDR2 (germline): SGHNT, YYREEE (reference sequence). Trimming took 4 bases from V and 6 from J; bases not matched to a gene: 3. CDR3 nucleotide sequence: TGTGCCAGCAGCCCGACAGGGGTCAATGAGCAGTTCTTC. Its translation: CASSPTGVNEQFF.

The rearrangement joins TRBV4-2 to TRBJ1-2; D is uncertain. From germline, CDR1 is LGHNA and CDR2 YNFKEQ. V was trimmed by 1 base and J by 6 bases, leaving 18 bases between them. CDR3 length: 16 amino acids. CDR3 nucleotide sequence: TGTGCCAGCAGCCAAGCCGTCACGAGGGCCGCTGATGGCTACACCTTC. Amino acid sequence: CASSQAVTRAADGYTF.

The V gene is TRBV6-1, the J gene TRBJ2-5, with TRBD1 matching 9 bases. V dropped 7 bases and J dropped 3; count of bases not matched to a gene: 9. The CDR3 consists of 15 residues. The germline V gene encodes CDR1 MNHNS and CDR2 SASEGT. The CDR3 sequence is CASNLQGARKETQYF. CDR3 coding DNA: TGTGCCAGCAATCTACAGGGGGCGAGGAAAGAGACCCAGTACTTC.

This clonotype was found a few times. The rearrangement uses TRBV12-5 and TRBJ2-2; D tentatively fits TRBD1 or TRBD2 (5 bases each). Looked up from germline, CDR1 is LGHNT and CDR2 is FRNRAP. This CDR3 has 16 amino acids. V shed 5 bases and J shed 0 bases, with 13 bases lying between them. The CDR3 reads CASGDYGAANTGELFF. Written as DNA, the CDR3 is TGTGCTAGTGGTGACTATGGGGCCGCGAACACCGGGGAGCTGTTTTTT.

V and J are TRBV19 and TRBJ1-4; D is unresolved. CDR1 is LNHDA and CDR2 is SQIVND in the germline V gene (reference sequence). Trimming pared 5 bases from V and 0 bases from J, leaving 13 bases between. The CDR3 sequence is 16 residues long. The CDR3 sequence is CASSPRAGATNEKLFF. DNA for the CDR3: TGTGCCAGTAGTCCCCGGGCAGGCGCAACTAATGAAAAACTGTTTTTT.

The rearrangement uses TRBV20-1 and TRBJ1-5; tentative D call: TRBD1 (6 bases). From germline, CDR1 is DFQATT and CDR2 SNEGSKA (reference sequence). The CDR3 extends over 18 amino acids. V shed 4 bases and J shed 0 bases, with 22 bases lying between them. The CDR3, as DNA: TGCAGTGCTACTCAACAGGGCGGCCAGTCTTATAGCAATCAGCCCCAGCATTTT. It specifies CSATQQGGQSYSNQPQHF.

Of note for this clonotype: This may be a read error: a much more frequent sequence differs by one nucleotide. CDR3 residues: CASSYSDRADGHTF. The DNA for the CDR3 is TGTGCCAGCAGCTACTCGGACAGGGCAGATGGCCACACCTTC. The V call is TRBV7-9, the J call TRBJ1-2; 8 bases fit TRBD1. Germline lookup yields CDR1 SEHNR and CDR2 FQNEAQ (reference sequence). The CDR3 spans 14 residues.

This clonotype was counted ten times or more. The V call is TRBV3-1, the J call TRBJ1-1; D is ambiguous. Per germline, CDR1 LGHDT and CDR2 YNNKEL (reference sequence). Trimming pared 0 bases from V and 7 bases from J, leaving 15 bases between. This CDR3 is 15 amino acids long. CDR3 sequence (DNA): TGTGCCAGCAGCCAAGAGGACGGGAGGTTAGGTGAAGCTTTCTTT. Its protein is CASSQEDGRLGEAFF. Drawing the rest from reference TRBV3-1 and TRBJ1-1, the complete variable domain is DTAVSQTPKYLVTQMGNDKSIKCEQNLGHDTMYWYKQDSKKFLKIMFSYNNKELIINETVPNRFSPKSPDKAHLNLHINSLELGDSAVYFCASSQEDGRLGEAFFGQGTRLTVV.

Many counts were recorded for this clonotype. The gene calls are TRBV2 and TRBJ2-7; 8 bases are a match to TRBD2. The CDR3 is 18 residues long. V trimming: 2 bases; J trimming: 2 bases; junction bases outside the gene matches: 14. Germline V gene sequence: CDR1 SNHLY, CDR2 FYNNEI. The CDR3 DNA follows: TGTGCCAGCAGTGAACTTGGTAGCGGGATAATAGACCCCTACGAGCAGTACTTC. It translates to CASSELGSGIIDPYEQYF.

This chain uses TRBV4-2 with TRBJ2-7, with TRBD2 matching 9 bases. The CDR3 spans 16 residues. V lost 0 bases and J lost 0; bases outside the gene matches: 3. Looked up from germline, CDR1 is LGHNA and CDR2 is YNFKEQ. The DNA for the CDR3 is TGTGCCAGCAGCCAAGAAAGACTAGCGGTCTCCTACGAGCAGTACTTC. This translates into CASSQERLAVSYEQYF.